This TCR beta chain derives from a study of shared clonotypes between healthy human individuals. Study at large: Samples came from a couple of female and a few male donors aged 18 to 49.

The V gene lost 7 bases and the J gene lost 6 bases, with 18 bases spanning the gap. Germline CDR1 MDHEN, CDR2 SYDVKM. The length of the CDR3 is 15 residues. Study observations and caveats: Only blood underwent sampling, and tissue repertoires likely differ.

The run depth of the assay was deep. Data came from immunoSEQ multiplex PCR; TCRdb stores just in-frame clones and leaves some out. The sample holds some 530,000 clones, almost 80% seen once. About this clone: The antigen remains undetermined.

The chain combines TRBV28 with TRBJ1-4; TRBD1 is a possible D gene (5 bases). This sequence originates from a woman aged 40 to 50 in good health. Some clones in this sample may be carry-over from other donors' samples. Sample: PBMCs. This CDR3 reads CASTGVGGQDEKLFF. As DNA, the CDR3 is TGTGCCAGCACCGGAGTGGGGGGTCAAGATGAAAAACTGTTTTTT.